This TCR beta chain was observed in a study of blood T cell repertoires in COVID-19. The repertoire was sequenced with immunoSEQ multiplex PCR; TCRdb's copy has only in-frame clones and lacks some. The data contain 200,000 to 300,000 clones, 88% of them singletons. This sequence was found in a man aged 55 to 70 who had recovered from COVID-19. The sequencing input was peripheral blood.

The CDR3 sequence is CASSVVQGQGYTF. CDR3 bases: TGTGCCAGCAGCGTCGTACAGGGGCAGGGCTACACCTTC. This chain connects TRBV14 to TRBJ1-2, with TRBD1 matching 7 bases. The length of the CDR3 is 13 residues. Trimming at V came to 5 bases and at J to 8 bases, leaving 8 bases not matched to a gene. Germline CDR1 reads SGHDN; CDR2 reads FVKESK.